This TCR beta chain was sequenced during a study of blood T cells in healthy people across ages. The overall study: The template switching approach captured approximately one barcoded beta molecule for every two T cells.

Study observations and caveats: Relative to aged donors, long-lived donors carried more naive CD4+ cells and displayed higher diversity. Older age coincided with a roughly linear decline in TCR beta diversity per million T cells. CMV infection status of these donors was not known.

Germline V gene lookup returns CDR1 SNHLY and CDR2 FYNNEI. CDR3 size: 14 residues. V trimming: 6 bases; J trimming: 7 bases; junction bases outside the gene matches: 7. A second PCR, run for about 7 to 11 cycles, used a sample-barcoded 5' primer plus a J-beta primer mix. Each CDR3 protein gets one entry after TCRdb re-called the 5' RACE reads with MiXCR. This table holds about 640,000 distinct CDR3 sequences, approximately 30% found once. Concerning this clonotype: Its specificity is not known.

The chain carries TRBV2 and TRBJ2-4, with 9 bases lining up with TRBD1. This sequence originates from a woman older than 75 in good health. The source material was blood. The CDR3 reads CASRAGQGVNIQYF. The CDR3 DNA follows: TGTGCCAGCAGAGCGGGACAGGGTGTTAACATTCAGTACTTC.